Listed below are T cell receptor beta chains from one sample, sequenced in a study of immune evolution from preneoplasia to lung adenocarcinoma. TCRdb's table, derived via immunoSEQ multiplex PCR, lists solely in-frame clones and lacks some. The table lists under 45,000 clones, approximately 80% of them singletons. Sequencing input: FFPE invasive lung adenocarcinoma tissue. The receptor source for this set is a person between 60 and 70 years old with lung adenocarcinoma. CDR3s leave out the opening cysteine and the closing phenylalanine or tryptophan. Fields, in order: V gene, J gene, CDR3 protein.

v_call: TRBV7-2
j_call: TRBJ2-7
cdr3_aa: ASSLWDQLSLSYEQY

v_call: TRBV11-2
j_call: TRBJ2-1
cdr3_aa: ASSLEGAAYNEQF

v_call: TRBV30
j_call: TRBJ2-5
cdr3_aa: AWSVLAGETQY

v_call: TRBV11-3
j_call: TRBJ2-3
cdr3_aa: ASSLDSNTDTQY

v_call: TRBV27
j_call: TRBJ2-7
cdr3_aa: ASSSYGQTYEQY

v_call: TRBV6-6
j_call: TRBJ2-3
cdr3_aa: ASTTPGGDTQY

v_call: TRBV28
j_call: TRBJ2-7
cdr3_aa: ASRNPGQGSQY

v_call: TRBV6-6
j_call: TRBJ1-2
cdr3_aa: ASSFPGTTNGYT

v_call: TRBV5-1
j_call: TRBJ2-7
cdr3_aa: ASSPGDSVYEQY

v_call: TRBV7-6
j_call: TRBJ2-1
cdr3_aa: ASSPSPSGRVGNEQF